This T cell receptor (beta chain) appears in the sequencing data of a study of TIL therapy for anti-PD-1-resistant metastatic lung cancer. About the research overall: Median patient age was about 55, ranging roughly 35-75 years.

Study results and limitations: The cohort had more treatment-naive, never-smoker and oncogene-addicted patients than typical.

The CDR3 totals 14 residues. Trimming took 4 bases from V and 1 from J; bases not matched to a gene: 2. Germline CDR1 reads SGHRS; CDR2 reads YFSETQ. The time point here: pre-treatment sample, taken before nivolumab and TIL therapy. The libraries were made with immunoSEQ v3. Assay: immunoSEQ multiplex PCR; the TCRdb copy retains only in-frame clones and omits some. The sample has approximately 40,000 clones; more than 60% are singletons. With regard to this clone: Antigen: not known.

The chain recombines TRBV5-1 with TRBJ2-5; the match to TRBD1 covers 9 bases. Sequenced material: blood, taken at baseline. This TCR was recovered from a person between 25 and 80 years old with non-small cell lung cancer. The CDR3 loop reads CASSGQGIQETQYF. CDR3 sequence (DNA): TGCGCCAGCAGCGGACAGGGGATCCAAGAGACCCAGTACTTC. The variable domain in full, with the rest retrieved from reference TRBV5-1 and TRBJ2-5, is KAGVTQTPRYLIKTRGQQVTLSCSPISGHRSVSWYQQTPGQGLQFLFEYFSETQRNKGNFPGRFSGRQFSNSRSEMNVSTLELGDSALYLCASSGQGIQETQYFGPGTRLLVL.